What follows is one T cell receptor beta chain and its context. Its antigen is unidentified. The data stem from a study of metastatic and nonmetastatic thyroid tumors. Across the whole study: Thyroid patients, malignant and benign, had repertoires compared across blood and tumor or nodule tissue.

The CDR3 spans 15 residues. The V gene's germline CDR1 is MNHNS and CDR2 SASEGT. Deletions cut 1 base from V and 1 base from J, with 11 bases between. Per the authors' pipeline: A classifier for distant metastasis in papillary thyroid cancer was constructed using CDR3 differences observed across clinicopathological groups. TCRdb re-called the PCR reads with MiXCR. It is TCRdb's table, rather than the study itself, that gives the V and J calls and clone size. The sample yields fewer than 30,000 clones, around 16% seen once. Broader study findings: Malignant tumors reportedly showed significantly higher TCR beta diversity than benign nodules in both blood and tumor.

Treatment of any kind had been given to no patient before thyroid surgery. The sequence was collected from a female donor with papillary thyroid cancer or a benign thyroid nodule (not recorded which). Some clones in this sample may be carry-over from other donors' samples. Sequences were obtained from blood. The chain combines TRBV6-1 with TRBJ2-7, with D tentatively TRBD1 (6 bases). The CDR3 sequence: CASSEGPGQSYEQYF. CDR3 nucleotides: TGTGCCAGCAGTGAAGGGCCAGGACAGTCCTACGAGCAGTACTTC.